One and the same sample provided the 32 T cell receptor beta chains below, sequenced in a study of regulatory T cells in long-lasting Graves disease. Sample time point: newly diagnosed GD, antithyroid drugs for less than 3 months. Making the TCR library involved RNA that had been extracted from PBMCs. The TCR beta library used iRepertoire HTBI primers with Arm-PCR amplification of CDR3. TCRdb re-called the multiplex PCR reads through MiXCR, storing one row per CDR3 protein. The sample includes roughly 430,000 distinct CDR3 sequences, over 15% of them seen just once. This sample was also put to use in a study of T cells in Graves' hyperthyroidism and ophthalmopathy.

Source: peripheral blood mononuclear cells (PBMCs), taken at new diagnosis, from a patient treated with antithyroid drugs. These receptors were collected from a woman in her 30s with Graves disease.

Ten or more counts support this clonotype. This chain links TRBV28 with TRBJ2-7; D might be TRBD2 (6 bases). Trimming stripped 6 bases from V and 2 bases from J, with 14 bases between. The CDR3 loop spans 14 amino acids. Germline V gene data show CDR1 as MDHEN and CDR2 as SYDVKM. The CDR3: CASRAGTGPYEQYF. In DNA, the CDR3 is TGTGCCAGCAGGGCCGGGACTGGGCCCTACGAGCAGTACTTC.

This clonotype was counted ten times or more. The rearrangement links TRBV3-1 to TRBJ1-1; TRBD1 matches at 9 bases. The length of the CDR3 is 15 residues. Germline assignment: CDR1 LGHDT and CDR2 YNNKEL (reference sequence). After removal of 3 bases from V and 1 base from J, the junction contained 3 bases not matched to a gene. The CDR3 region has the DNA TGTGCCAGCAGCCAGGACAGGGGCCGGAACACTGAAGCTTTCTTT. Protein: CASSQDRGRNTEAFF.

The chain uses TRBV28 and TRBJ1-5; TRBD1 matches at 12 bases. The germline V gene encodes CDR1 MDHEN and CDR2 SYDVKM. The CDR3 has 16 residues. Unmatched junction bases numbered 13, after V lost 11 bases and J lost 5 bases. DNA for the CDR3: TGTGCCCCCGCGGGGGGACAGGGGGCTCGGGATCAGCCCCAGCATTTT. Its protein product is CAPAGGQGARDQPQHF.

This clonotype has a count of ten or more. The chain uses TRBV3-1 and TRBJ2-1; no definite D call. Germline V gives CDR1 LGHDT, CDR2 YNNKEL (reference sequence). The CDR3 contains 11 residues. V lost 1 base to trimming and J lost 6 bases, with 1 base between them. CDR3 sequence reads: CASSQANEQFF. The CDR3 bases are TGTGCCAGCAGCCAAGCCAATGAGCAGTTCTTC.

There are many counts of this clonotype. This chain uses TRBV5-6 with TRBJ2-7; D is uncertain. Germline assignment: CDR1 SGHDT and CDR2 YYEEEE. The CDR3 extends over 12 amino acids. Trimming took off 3 bases at V and 5 bases at J, with 9 bases between the two ends. This chain's CDR3 is CASSSQLHEQYF. In nucleotides, the CDR3 is TGTGCCAGCAGCTCTCAATTGCACGAGCAGTACTTC.

The table lists this clonotype with many counts. This chain links TRBV11-2 with TRBJ1-1; D is undetermined. CDR1 is SGHAT, CDR2 FQNNGV, per germline. V was shortened by 1 base and J by 3 bases, with 12 bases between the two germline ends. The CDR3 is 15 residues long. The CDR3: CASSLGVTWDTEAFF. The CDR3 region has the DNA TGTGCCAGCAGCTTAGGGGTAACCTGGGACACTGAAGCTTTCTTT. Complete variable domain (other parts from reference TRBV11-2 and TRBJ1-1): EAGVAQSPRYKIIEKRQSVAFWCNPISGHATLYWYQQILGQGPKLLIQFQNNGVVDDSQLPKDRFSAERLKGVDSTLKIQPAKLEDSAVYLCASSLGVTWDTEAFFGQGTRLTVV.

Points on this clonotype: One base away lies a much larger clone, so this may be a sequencing read error. The rearrangement links TRBV20-1 to TRBJ1-2; D possibly corresponds to TRBD1 (5 bases). CDR3 length: 13 residues. CDR1 is DFQATT and CDR2 is SNEGSKA in the germline V gene (reference sequence). The CDR3 DNA reads as TGCAGTGCTAGTCGGGGGGATAACTATGGCTGCACCTTC. This gives the protein CSASRGDNYGCTF.

As regards this clonotype: At one end, the junction sequence differs from germline, possibly due to a read error. This chain links TRBV7-7 with TRBJ2-2; D gene uncertain. The germline V gene has CDR1 SSHAT and CDR2 FNYEAQ (reference sequence). The CDR3 runs to 11 residues. The CDR3 loop is CASRDTGELFF. Here the CDR3 DNA reads TGTGCTAGCAGAGACACCGGGGAGCTGTTTTTT. The variable domain in full, with the rest retrieved from reference TRBV7-7 and TRBJ2-2, is GAGVSQSPRYKVTKRGQDVTLRCDPISSHATLYWYQQALGQGPEFLTYFNYEAQPDKSGLPSDRFSAERPEGSISTLTIQRTEQRDSAMYRCASRDTGELFFGEGSRLTVL.

The V call is TRBV5-1, the J call TRBJ2-1, with 9 bases matching TRBD2. The ends lost 4 bases at V and 1 base at J; junction bases unmatched: 9. The CDR3 is made up of 17 amino acids. The germline CDR1 and CDR2 sequences are SGHRS and YFSETQ. For the CDR3, the DNA is TGCGCCAGCAGCGTGATGCCTAGCGGGAAGTCCTACAATGAGCAGTTCTTC. Translated: CASSVMPSGKSYNEQFF.

V is TRBV12-5 and J is TRBJ2-1; D is perhaps TRBD1 (6 bases). The CDR3 is 12 residues long. The V gene's germline CDR1 is LGHNT and CDR2 FRNRAP. V lost 5 bases, J lost 13 bases, and 15 bases lay in between. CDR3 nucleotide sequence: TGTGCTAGTGGTCCTGGCAGGGGTAATCAGTTCTTC. Protein: CASGPGRGNQFF.

This clonotype was recorded many times. The V and J genes are TRBV12-3 or TRBV12-4 and TRBJ2-1; TRBD2 might be the D (5 bases). The V and J ends lost 4 bases and 3 bases respectively, with 13 bases between them. The length of the CDR3 is 15 residues. The CDR3 reads CASSSTSGSYNEQFF. In nucleotides, the CDR3 is TGTGCCAGCAGTTCTACAAGCGGCAGCTACAATGAGCAGTTCTTC.

This clonotype was detected ten times or more. The chain is built from TRBV6-1 and TRBJ2-7; D is possibly TRBD1 (5 bases). The length of the CDR3 is 13 residues. Germline loops: CDR1 MNHNS, CDR2 SASEGT. V was cut by 10 bases and J by 3 bases, with 16 bases left in between. CDR3 protein: CAIDGDSLYEQYF. CDR3 DNA sequence: TGTGCCATCGACGGAGACAGCCTCTACGAGCAGTACTTC.

This clonotype occurred many times. This rearrangement joins TRBV7-2 to TRBJ2-7; D not resolved. This CDR3 comprises 14 residues. The V gene lost 5 bases and the J gene lost 4 bases, with 15 bases spanning the gap. Germline CDR1 SGHTA, CDR2 FQGNSA. Here the CDR3 reads CASSPRAFRYEQYF. CDR3 sequence (DNA): TGTGCCAGCAGCCCCCGGGCCTTCCGATACGAGCAGTACTTC.

V is TRBV7-9 and J is TRBJ1-4; D unclear. Trimming took off 5 bases at V and 5 bases at J, with 15 bases between the two ends. The CDR3 consists of 15 residues. CDR1 is SEHNR, CDR2 FQNEAQ, per germline (reference sequence). The CDR3 bases are TGTGCCAGCAGCCCCGCCGGGCACGCCAATGAAAAACTGTTTTTT. Its protein is CASSPAGHANEKLFF.

This clonotype has at least ten counts. J is TRBJ2-3 and V is TRBV11-2; tentative D call: TRBD2 (6 bases). CDR3 length: 16 residues. V was clipped by 5 bases and J by 3 bases, with 18 bases between them. Germline CDR1 reads SGHAT; CDR2 reads FQNNGV. This chain's CDR3 is CASSQGGGARTDTQYF. Here the CDR3 DNA reads TGTGCCAGCAGCCAGGGTGGCGGGGCCCGGACAGATACGCAGTATTTT. Complete variable domain (other parts from reference TRBV11-2 and TRBJ2-3): EAGVAQSPRYKIIEKRQSVAFWCNPISGHATLYWYQQILGQGPKLLIQFQNNGVVDDSQLPKDRFSAERLKGVDSTLKIQPAKLEDSAVYLCASSQGGGARTDTQYFGPGTRLTVL.

This clonotype was counted at least ten times. J is TRBJ2-2 and V is TRBV20-1; 11 nucleotides agree with TRBD2. The CDR3 sequence is 15 residues long. The V gene end was trimmed by 6 bases and the J gene end by 4 bases; junction bases not matched to a gene: 7. Germline-derived CDR1 and CDR2 are DFQATT and SNEGSKA (reference sequence). Here the CDR3 reads CSASASGRTTGELFF. CDR3 sequence (DNA): TGCAGTGCCTCGGCTAGCGGGAGGACCACCGGGGAGCTGTTTTTT.

The chain employs TRBV7-2 and TRBJ2-1, with TRBD2 matching 7 bases. V was clipped by 6 bases and J by 4 bases; unmatched bases: 15. This CDR3 spans 17 amino acids. CDR1 SGHTA and CDR2 FQGNSA come from the germline V gene. Here the CDR3 reads CASRLGSGSGIYNEQFF. DNA for the CDR3: TGTGCCAGCAGACTAGGGAGTGGGAGCGGGATATACAATGAGCAGTTCTTC.

There are a few counts of this clonotype. This sequence joins TRBV30 and TRBJ1-1; D gene ambiguous. With 2 bases removed from V and 6 bases from J, the gap between germline ends came to 16 bases. The CDR3 has 14 residues. Per the germline V gene, CDR1 is GTSNPN and CDR2 is SVGIG (reference sequence). CDR3 bases: TGTGCCTGGAGTCCCCCCGCCGGAGGCGCTGAAGCTTTCTTT. Translation: CAWSPPAGGAEAFF.

V is TRBV20-1 and J is TRBJ2-1; the D call may be TRBD1 or TRBD2 (6 bases each). Germline CDR1 and CDR2: DFQATT and SNEGSKA (reference sequence). The V and J ends lost 4 bases and 0 bases respectively, with 10 bases between them. This CDR3 comprises 14 residues. Here the CDR3 reads CSANEGGSYNEQFF. CDR3 bases: TGCAGTGCTAATGAGGGGGGCTCCTACAATGAGCAGTTCTTC.

This clonotype was picked up many times. Here the CDR3 reads CASSKSGGVSGNTIYF. The CDR3 coding sequence is TGTGCCAGCAGCAAAAGTGGAGGGGTCTCTGGAAACACCATATATTTT. The V call is TRBV7-2, the J call TRBJ1-3, with D perhaps TRBD1 (5 bases). This CDR3 spans 16 amino acids. The germline V and J ends were trimmed by 5 bases and 0 bases, with 14 bases remaining between them. CDR1 and CDR2 from the germline V gene are SGHTA and FQGNSA. The variable domain in full, with the rest retrieved from reference TRBV7-2 and TRBJ1-3, is GAGVSQSPSNKVTEKGKDVELRCDPISGHTALYWYRQSLGQGLEFLIYFQGNSAPDKSGLPSDRFSAERTGGSVSTLTIQRTQQEDSAVYLCASSKSGGVSGNTIYFGEGSWLTVV.

The table lists this clonotype with many counts. This chain uses TRBV5-1 with TRBJ2-1; D may correspond to TRBD1 or TRBD2 (5 bases each). V lost 4 bases and J 8 bases, leaving 22 bases between the germline ends. Germline lookup yields CDR1 SGHRS and CDR2 YFSETQ. CDR3 length: 16 residues. The CDR3 region has the DNA TGCGCCAGCAGCACGAACGGGGCTAGCAGTTGGGATGAGCAGTTCTTC. This codes for CASSTNGASSWDEQFF.

V usage is TRBV12-3 or TRBV12-4 and J usage is TRBJ1-1; D gene uncertain. V gave up 5 bases and J gave up 7 bases, with 11 bases separating them. This CDR3 region has 12 residues. The CDR3 nucleotides read TGTGCCAGCAGTGAACGGGCCCTTGAAGCTTTCTTT. Translating it yields CASSERALEAFF.

V usage is TRBV7-9 and J usage is TRBJ2-7; possibly TRBD1 for D (6 bases). This CDR3 is built from 14 residues. V was clipped by 5 bases and J by 2 bases, with 13 bases between them. Germline V gene lookup returns CDR1 SEHNR and CDR2 FQNEAQ (reference sequence). CDR3 nucleotide sequence: TGTGCCAGCAGCCTGCAGGACAGACCCTACGAGCAGTACTTC. Translating gives CASSLQDRPYEQYF.

The chain uses TRBV7-9 and TRBJ1-5; D perhaps matches TRBD1 (6 bases). The V gene's germline CDR1 is SEHNR and CDR2 FQNEAQ (reference sequence). V was clipped by 11 bases and J by 6 bases, with 17 bases between them. This CDR3 comprises 13 residues. The CDR3 DNA reads TGTGCCTCAGGGGTGGGGGGGACTCAGCCCCAGCATTTT. Protein: CASGVGGTQPQHF.

The table lists this clonotype with a count of one. V usage is TRBV7-2 and J usage is TRBJ1-5, with TRBD1 as a possible D gene (5 bases). Germline V gene data show CDR1 as SGHTA and CDR2 as FQGNSA. This CDR3 is built from 15 residues. Trimming pared 2 bases from V and 0 bases from J, leaving 8 bases between. Here the CDR3 reads CASSLRGSSNQPQHF. The CDR3 region has the DNA TGTGCCAGCAGCTTAAGGGGCAGTAGCAATCAGCCCCAGCATTTT.

The V call is TRBV20-1, the J call TRBJ2-3; TRBD2 matches 8 bases. The J segment lost 2 bases and the V segment lost 5 bases, leaving 6 bases of the junction unmatched. The CDR3 spans 14 residues. Germline V gene lookup returns CDR1 DFQATT and CDR2 SNEGSKA (reference sequence). The CDR3 sequence is CSAQGLDFTDTQYF. CDR3 coding DNA: TGCAGTGCTCAGGGACTAGATTTCACAGATACGCAGTATTTT.

In this sample, this clonotype turned up many times. V is TRBV5-6 and J is TRBJ2-7, with D uncertain. Germline CDR1 and CDR2: SGHDT and YYEEEE. Trimming took off 0 bases at V and 2 bases at J, with 9 bases between the two ends. This CDR3 is built from 14 residues. The DNA for the CDR3 is TGTGCCAGCAGCTTGGCCATAGGCGCCTACGAGCAGTACTTC. It translates to CASSLAIGAYEQYF.

This clonotype was picked up many times. The genes are TRBV7-9 and TRBJ1-1; a possible D gene is TRBD1 (6 bases). This CDR3 is built from 16 residues. Trimming cost V 1 base and J 5 bases, with 17 bases left between them. The germline V gene encodes CDR1 SEHNR and CDR2 FQNEAQ (reference sequence). The CDR3 DNA sequence: TGTGCCAGCAGCTTAGAAAAGGGGGGGCGGAGTACTGAAGCTTTCTTT. This translates into CASSLEKGGRSTEAFF. Drawing the rest from reference TRBV7-9 and TRBJ1-1, the complete variable domain is DTGVSQNPRHKITKRGQNVTFRCDPISEHNRLYWYRQTLGQGPEFLTYFQNEAQLEKSRLLSDRFSAERPKGSFSTLEIQRTEQGDSAMYLCASSLEKGGRSTEAFFGQGTRLTVV.

This clonotype was detected many times. The J gene is TRBJ2-3, the V gene TRBV7-2; D is perhaps TRBD2 (5 bases). Germline CDR1 reads SGHTA; CDR2 reads FQGNSA. V was shortened by 8 bases and J by 0 bases, with 15 bases between the two germline ends. This CDR3 comprises 15 residues. CDR3 bases: TGTGCCAGCTGGACTCGCGGATCTAGCACAGATACGCAGTATTTT. This sequence encodes CASWTRGSSTDTQYF.

The rearrangement links TRBV9 to TRBJ2-5; D remains ambiguous. The V end was cut by 0 bases, the J end by 5 bases, with 11 bases between. There are 14 residues in the CDR3. The germline V gene encodes CDR1 SGDLS and CDR2 YYNGEE. As DNA, the CDR3 is TGTGCCAGCAGCGTAGGGATGCGGTTGGAGACCCAGTACTTC. Its protein is CASSVGMRLETQYF. Supplemented by reference TRBV9 and TRBJ2-5, the full variable domain reads DSGVTQTPKHLITATGQRVTLRCSPRSGDLSVYWYQQSLDQGLQFLIQYYNGEERAKGNILERFSAQQFPDLHSELNLSSLELGDSALYFCASSVGMRLETQYFGPGTRLLVL.

This clonotype was counted many times. J is TRBJ2-5 and V is TRBV27, with D tentatively TRBD1 or TRBD2 (5 bases each). Germline assignment: CDR1 MNHEY and CDR2 SMNVEV (reference sequence). V gave up 6 bases and J gave up 1 base, with 12 bases separating them. The CDR3 length is 14 residues. This CDR3 reads CASSRAGTQETQYF. The CDR3 coding sequence is TGTGCCAGCAGCCGAGCAGGGACCCAAGAGACCCAGTACTTC.

This clonotype was counted ten times or more. This chain uses TRBV7-9 with TRBJ2-7, with D hard to call. V lost 3 bases and J lost 2, with 11 bases in between. Germline CDR1 and CDR2: SEHNR and FQNEAQ (reference sequence). This CDR3 has 14 residues. In DNA, the CDR3 is TGTGCCAGCAGCTTGAACCCAGGAGCCTACGAGCAGTACTTC. It yields the protein CASSLNPGAYEQYF.